This T cell receptor (beta chain) was captured by sequencing in a study of sequential checkpoint blockade in melanoma. Treatment of the sample: randomized to nivolumab then ipilimumab (arm A) or the reverse (arm B). Sorted cells were live CD3+CD8+, lacking CD19 and CD56, from PBMCs. Produced via immunoSEQ multiplex PCR; TCRdb's table is partial and in-frame only. The data show around 13,000 clones, under 80% seen once. The CDR3 has 15 amino acids. V was shortened by 2 bases and J by 5 bases, with 12 bases between the two germline ends. CDR1 is MNHEY, CDR2 SMNVEV, per germline (reference sequence). Here the sequenced sample was CD8+ T cells sorted from blood (inferred from file names), taken from a patient given nivolumab and ipilimumab in sequence. J is TRBJ2-2 and V is TRBV27, with unresolved D. This receptor was taken from a human donor with melanoma. Here the CDR3 DNA reads TGTGCCAGCAGTTTAATTGCTACAGTGACCGGGGAGCTGTTTTTT. Its protein product is CASSLIATVTGELFF.